This T cell receptor (beta chain) is from a study of CD8 T cells in ankylosing spondylitis. Study results and limitations: In synovial fluid and blood from reactive arthritis, some motif variants were previously reported. What seemed typical of ankylosing spondylitis blood was a TCR beta motif built from about 8 highly homologous variants. Researchers reportedly found disease-linked clones significantly enriched in matched ankylosing spondylitis synovial fluid.

TCRdb redid the calling of the 5' RACE reads with MiXCR, one entry per CDR3 protein. The sample lists 250,000 to 350,000 distinct CDR3 sequences; 8% were seen once. Deletions cut 2 bases from V and 1 base from J, with 8 bases between. Looked up from germline, CDR1 is MNHEY and CDR2 is SVGAGI. This CDR3 contains 14 residues. As concerns this clonotype: Its antigen is currently unknown.

The rearrangement links TRBV6-5 to TRBJ1-1; the D gene is possibly TRBD1 (5 bases). The specimen sequenced was blood, either unsorted or a sorted T cell fraction (not recorded which). This clonotype was obtained from a male donor with ankylosing spondylitis. The CDR3 coding sequence is TGTGCCAGCAGTTACCCCGGGGCGAACACTGAAGCTTTCTTT. Translated, it gives CASSYPGANTEAFF.